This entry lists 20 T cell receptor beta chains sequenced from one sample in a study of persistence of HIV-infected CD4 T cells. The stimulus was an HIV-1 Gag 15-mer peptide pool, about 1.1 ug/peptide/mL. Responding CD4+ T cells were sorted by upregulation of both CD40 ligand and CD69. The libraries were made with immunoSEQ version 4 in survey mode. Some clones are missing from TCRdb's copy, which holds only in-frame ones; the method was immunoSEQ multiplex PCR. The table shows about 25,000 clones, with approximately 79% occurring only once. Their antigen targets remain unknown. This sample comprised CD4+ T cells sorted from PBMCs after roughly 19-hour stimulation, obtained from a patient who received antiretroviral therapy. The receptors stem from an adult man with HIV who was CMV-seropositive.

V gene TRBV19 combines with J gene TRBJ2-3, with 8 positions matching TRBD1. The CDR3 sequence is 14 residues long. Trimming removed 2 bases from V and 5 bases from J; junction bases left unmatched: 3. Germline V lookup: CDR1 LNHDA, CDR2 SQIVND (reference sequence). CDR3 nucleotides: TGTGCCAGTAGTATAAACAGGGGGATAGATACGCAGTATTTT. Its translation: CASSINRGIDTQYF. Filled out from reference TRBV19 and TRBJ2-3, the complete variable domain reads DGGITQSPKYLFRKEGQNVTLSCEQNLNHDAMYWYRQDPGQGLRLIYYSQIVNDFQKGDIAEGYSVSREKKESFPLTVTSAQKNPTAFYLCASSINRGIDTQYFGPGTRLTVL.

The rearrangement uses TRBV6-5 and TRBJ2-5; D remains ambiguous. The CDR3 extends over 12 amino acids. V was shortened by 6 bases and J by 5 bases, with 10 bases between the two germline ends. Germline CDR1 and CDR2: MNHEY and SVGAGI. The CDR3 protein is CASRTTGETQYF. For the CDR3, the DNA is TGTGCCAGCAGGACAACCGGGGAGACCCAGTACTTC.

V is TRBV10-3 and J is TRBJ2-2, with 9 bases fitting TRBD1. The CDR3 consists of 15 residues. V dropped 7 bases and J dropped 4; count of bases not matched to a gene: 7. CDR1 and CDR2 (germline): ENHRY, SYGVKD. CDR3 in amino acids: CAINRGQGGTGELFF. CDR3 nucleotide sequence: TGTGCCATCAACCGGGGACAGGGTGGCACCGGGGAGCTGTTTTTT.

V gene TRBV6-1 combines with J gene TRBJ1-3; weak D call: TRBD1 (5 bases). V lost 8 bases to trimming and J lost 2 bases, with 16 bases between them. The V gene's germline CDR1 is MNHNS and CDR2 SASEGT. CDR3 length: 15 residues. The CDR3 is CASGQGRRAGNTIYF. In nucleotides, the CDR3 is TGTGCCAGCGGGCAGGGTAGGAGAGCTGGAAACACCATATATTTT.

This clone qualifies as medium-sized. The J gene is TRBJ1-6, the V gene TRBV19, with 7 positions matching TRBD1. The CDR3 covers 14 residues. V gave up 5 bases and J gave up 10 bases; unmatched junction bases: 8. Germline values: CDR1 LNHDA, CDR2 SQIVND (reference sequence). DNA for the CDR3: TGTGCCAGTAGTTCCGGGACAGAGGGCTCACCCCTCCACTTT. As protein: CASSSGTEGSPLHF.

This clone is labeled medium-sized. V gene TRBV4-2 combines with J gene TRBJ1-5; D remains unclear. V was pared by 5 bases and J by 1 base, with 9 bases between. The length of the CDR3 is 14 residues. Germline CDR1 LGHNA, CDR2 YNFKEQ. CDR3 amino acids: CASSARESNQPQHF. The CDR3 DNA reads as TGTGCCAGCAGCGCCCGGGAGAGCAATCAGCCCCAGCATTTT.

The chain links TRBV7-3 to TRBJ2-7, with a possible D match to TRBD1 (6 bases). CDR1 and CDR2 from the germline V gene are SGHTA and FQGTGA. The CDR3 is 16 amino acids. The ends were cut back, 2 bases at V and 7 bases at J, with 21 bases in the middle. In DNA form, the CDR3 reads TGTGCCAGCAGCTTAGGCCTTTCGCAGGGGCTAAGTGAGCAGTACTTC. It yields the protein CASSLGLSQGLSEQYF.

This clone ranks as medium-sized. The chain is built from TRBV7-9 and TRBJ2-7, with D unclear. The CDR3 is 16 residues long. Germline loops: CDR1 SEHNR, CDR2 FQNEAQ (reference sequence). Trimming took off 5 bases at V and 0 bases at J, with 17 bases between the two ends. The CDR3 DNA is TGTGCCAGCAGCCTAGTCTCGGTAGGGAACTCCTACGAGCAGTACTTC. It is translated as CASSLVSVGNSYEQYF.

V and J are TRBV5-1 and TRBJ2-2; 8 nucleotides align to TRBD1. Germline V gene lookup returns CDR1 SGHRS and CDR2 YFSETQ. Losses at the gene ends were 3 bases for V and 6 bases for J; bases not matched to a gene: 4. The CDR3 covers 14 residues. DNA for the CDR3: TGCGCCAGCAGCTCGGACAGGGAATCCGGGGAGCTGTTTTTT. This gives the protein CASSSDRESGELFF.

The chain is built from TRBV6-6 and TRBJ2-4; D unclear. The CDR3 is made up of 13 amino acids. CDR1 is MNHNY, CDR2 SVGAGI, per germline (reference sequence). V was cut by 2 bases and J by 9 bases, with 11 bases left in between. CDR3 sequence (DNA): TGTGCCAGCAGTTACATAGAGTTGGGCATTCAGTACTTC. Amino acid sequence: CASSYIELGIQYF.

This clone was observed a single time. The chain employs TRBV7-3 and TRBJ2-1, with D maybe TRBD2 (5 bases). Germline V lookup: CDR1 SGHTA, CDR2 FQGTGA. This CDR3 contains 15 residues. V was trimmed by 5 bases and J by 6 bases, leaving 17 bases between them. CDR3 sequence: CASSPYVSDSNEQFF. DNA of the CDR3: TGTGCCAGCAGCCCATATGTATCGGACTCCAATGAGCAGTTCTTC.

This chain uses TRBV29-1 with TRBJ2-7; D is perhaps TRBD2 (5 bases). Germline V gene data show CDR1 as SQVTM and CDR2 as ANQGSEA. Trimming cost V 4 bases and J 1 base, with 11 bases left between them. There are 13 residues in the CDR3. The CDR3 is CSVGGLNSYEQYF. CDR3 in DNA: TGCAGCGTTGGCGGGCTAAATTCCTACGAGCAGTACTTC.

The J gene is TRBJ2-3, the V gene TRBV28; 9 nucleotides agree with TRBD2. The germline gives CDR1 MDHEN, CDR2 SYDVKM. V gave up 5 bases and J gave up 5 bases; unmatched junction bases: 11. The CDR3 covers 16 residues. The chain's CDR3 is CASSPPGGGAGDTQYF. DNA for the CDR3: TGTGCCAGCAGTCCCCCGGGCGGGGGGGCAGGAGATACGCAGTATTTT.

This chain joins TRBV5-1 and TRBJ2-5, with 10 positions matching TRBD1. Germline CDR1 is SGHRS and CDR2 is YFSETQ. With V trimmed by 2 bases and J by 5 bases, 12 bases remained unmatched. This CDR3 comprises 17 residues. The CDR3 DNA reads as TGCGCCAGCAGCTTTACGGCGGGGACAGGGGCAGGGGAGACCCAGTACTTC. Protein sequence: CASSFTAGTGAGETQYF.

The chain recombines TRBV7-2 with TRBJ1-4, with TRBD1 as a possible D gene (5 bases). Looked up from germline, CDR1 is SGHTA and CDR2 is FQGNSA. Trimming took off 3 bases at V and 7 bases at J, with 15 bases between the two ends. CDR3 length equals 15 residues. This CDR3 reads CASSFGRAVGEKLFF. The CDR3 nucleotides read TGTGCCAGCAGCTTTGGCAGGGCTGTTGGTGAAAAACTGTTTTTT. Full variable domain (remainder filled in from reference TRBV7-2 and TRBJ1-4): GAGVSQSPSNKVTEKGKDVELRCDPISGHTALYWYRQSLGQGLEFLIYFQGNSAPDKSGLPSDRFSAERTGGSVSTLTIQRTQQEDSAVYLCASSFGRAVGEKLFFGSGTQLSVL.

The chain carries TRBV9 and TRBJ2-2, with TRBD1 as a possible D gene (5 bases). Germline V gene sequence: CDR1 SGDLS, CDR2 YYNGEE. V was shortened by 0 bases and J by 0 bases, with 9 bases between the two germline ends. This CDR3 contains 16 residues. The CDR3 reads CASSVVLQANTGELFF. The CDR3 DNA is TGTGCCAGCAGCGTAGTTCTACAGGCGAACACCGGGGAGCTGTTTTTT. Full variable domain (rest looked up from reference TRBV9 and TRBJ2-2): DSGVTQTPKHLITATGQRVTLRCSPRSGDLSVYWYQQSLDQGLQFLIQYYNGEERAKGNILERFSAQQFPDLHSELNLSSLELGDSALYFCASSVVLQANTGELFFGEGSRLTVL.

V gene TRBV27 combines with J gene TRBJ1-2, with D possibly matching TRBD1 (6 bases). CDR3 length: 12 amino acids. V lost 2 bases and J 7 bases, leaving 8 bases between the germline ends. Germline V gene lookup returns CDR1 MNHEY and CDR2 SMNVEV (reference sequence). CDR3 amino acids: CASSLRGAGYTF. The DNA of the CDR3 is TGTGCCAGCAGTTTAAGGGGGGCTGGCTACACCTTC.

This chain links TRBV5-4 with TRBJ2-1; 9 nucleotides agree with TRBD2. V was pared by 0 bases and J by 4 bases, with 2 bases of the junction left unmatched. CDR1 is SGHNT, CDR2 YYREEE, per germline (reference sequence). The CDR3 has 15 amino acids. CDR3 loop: CASSLGGGGYNEQFF. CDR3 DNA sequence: TGTGCCAGCAGCTTGGGCGGGGGGGGATACAATGAGCAGTTCTTC. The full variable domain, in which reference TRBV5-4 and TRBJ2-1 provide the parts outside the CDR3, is ETGVTQSPTHLIKTRGQQVTLRCSSQSGHNTVSWYQQALGQGPQFIFQYYREEENGRGNFPPRFSGLQFPNYSSELNVNALELDDSALYLCASSLGGGGYNEQFFGPGTRLTVL.

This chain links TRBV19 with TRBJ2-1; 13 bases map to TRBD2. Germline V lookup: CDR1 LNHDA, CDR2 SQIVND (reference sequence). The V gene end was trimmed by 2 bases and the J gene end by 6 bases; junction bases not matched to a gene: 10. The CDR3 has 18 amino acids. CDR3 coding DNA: TGTGCCAGTAGTATACAAGGGACCGGACTAGCGGGAGCCAATGAGCAGTTCTTC. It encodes CASSIQGTGLAGANEQFF.

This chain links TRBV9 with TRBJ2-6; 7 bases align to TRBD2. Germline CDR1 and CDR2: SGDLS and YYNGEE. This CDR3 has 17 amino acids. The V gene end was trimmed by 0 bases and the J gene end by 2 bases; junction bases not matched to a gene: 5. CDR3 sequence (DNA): TGTGCCAGCAGCGTAGCTGGGGGGGGTGCTGGGGCCAACGTCCTGACTTTC. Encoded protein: CASSVAGGGAGANVLTF.